These 10 T cell receptor beta chains came from one sample sequenced in a study of T cell repertoires in cytomegalovirus infection. TCRdb used MiXCR to reprocess the reads, holding one entry per CDR3 protein. The data hold 560,000 or so distinct CDR3 sequences, with 15% to 20% observed a single time. Sequenced sample: CD8+ T cells from PBMCs. The receptors come from a human donor in good health (CMV status not recorded). Some clones in this sample may be carry-over from other donors' samples.

The table lists this clonotype with a few counts. The chain has TRBV5-6 and TRBJ2-7; 7 bases align to TRBD2. V lost 4 bases to trimming and J lost 4 bases; unmatched junction nucleotides: 11. Germline V gives CDR1 SGHDT, CDR2 YYEEEE. The CDR3 contains 15 residues. The CDR3 DNA reads TGTGCCAGCAGCCCCCTGGCGGGAGTAGGTTACGAGCAGTACTTC. Protein product: CASSPLAGVGYEQYF.

This clonotype appeared once. A clone one base away is much larger, so this may be a read error. In this CDR3 the conserved last residue, phenylalanine or tryptophan, is missing, so a read error is likely. The chain employs TRBV7-4 and TRBJ1-2; D uncertain. The germline V and J ends were trimmed by 5 bases and 8 bases, with 9 bases remaining between them. The CDR3 runs to 11 residues. The V gene's germline CDR1 is SGHVT and CDR2 SQSDAQ. The CDR3 DNA sequence: TGTGCCAGCAGCCGCAGCAGGGGCTACACCTTA. This gives the protein CASSRSRGYTL.

This clonotype was observed at least ten times. V usage is TRBV27 and J usage is TRBJ1-1, with a weak D call TRBD1 (6 bases). The CDR3 covers 15 residues. Per the germline V gene, CDR1 is MNHEY and CDR2 is SMNVEV (reference sequence). The V end lost 5 bases, the J end lost 1 base, and 14 bases lay between the germline ends. CDR3 amino acids: CASSLRGGRNTEAFF. DNA for the CDR3: TGTGCCAGCAGTCTCCGGGGGGGCCGGAACACTGAAGCTTTCTTT.

This clonotype was recorded at least ten times. The chain has TRBV27 and TRBJ1-6, with D unresolved. From germline, CDR1 is MNHEY and CDR2 SMNVEV (reference sequence). This CDR3 has 15 residues. The ends were cut back, 0 bases at V and 6 bases at J, with 9 bases in the middle. The CDR3 region is CASSLSPGFNSPLHF. Written as DNA, the CDR3 is TGTGCCAGCAGTTTATCACCGGGGTTTAATTCACCCCTCCACTTT.

The chain employs TRBV19 and TRBJ2-1, with TRBD2 as a possible D gene (5 bases). Trimming removed 2 bases at V and 5 bases at J, with 13 bases between. Germline CDR1 and CDR2: LNHDA and SQIVND (reference sequence). The CDR3 sequence is 15 residues long. The CDR3 nucleotides are TGTGCCAGTAGTATAACTCGGGGAATTAACAATGAGCAGTTCTTC. Translating gives CASSITRGINNEQFF.

This clonotype was picked up many times. The chain links TRBV6-2 or TRBV6-3 to TRBJ1-1; no reliable D call. The CDR3 covers 13 residues. Germline V gene lookup returns CDR1 MNHEY and CDR2 SVGEGT. V lost 2 bases and J 5 bases, leaving 9 bases between the germline ends. The CDR3 loop reads CASSYGPRTEAFF. The CDR3 nucleotides are TGTGCCAGCAGTTACGGGCCGAGGACTGAAGCTTTCTTT.

This clonotype was seen only a few times. The rearrangement joins TRBV5-5 to TRBJ2-1; unclear D gene. With 6 bases removed from V and 5 bases from J, the gap between germline ends came to 9 bases. Germline CDR1 reads SGHKS; CDR2 reads YYEKEE (reference sequence). This CDR3 has 12 residues. The CDR3 here is CASTAFDNEQFF. CDR3 nucleotides: TGTGCCAGCACCGCGTTCGACAATGAGCAGTTCTTC.

This clonotype has at least ten counts. The chain is built from TRBV28 and TRBJ2-7; TRBD2 matches 12 bases. The germline CDR1 and CDR2 sequences are MDHEN and SYDVKM. CDR3 length: 16 residues. The V and J ends lost 8 bases and 2 bases, in that order; junction bases with no gene match: 10. CDR3 in amino acids: CASHKSGLAGTYEQYF. Written as DNA, the CDR3 is TGTGCCAGCCATAAGTCGGGACTAGCGGGTACCTACGAGCAGTACTTC.

This clonotype was found many times. The chain is built from TRBV7-8 and TRBJ1-5, with no clear D. The CDR3 is made up of 15 amino acids. Per germline, CDR1 SGHVS and CDR2 FQNEAQ. Between the trimmed V and J ends, which lost 0 bases and 2 bases, there was a span of 8 bases. CDR3: CASSLAQEGNQPQHF. DNA for the CDR3: TGTGCCAGCAGCTTAGCTCAGGAGGGCAATCAGCCCCAGCATTTT.

The chain couples TRBV4-1 to TRBJ1-1, with D possibly matching TRBD1 (5 bases). There are 15 residues in the CDR3. Germline V CDR1 and CDR2: MGHRA, YSYEKL. Deletions cut 4 bases from V and 3 bases from J, with 15 bases between. CDR3 residues: CASSPRGTRDTEAFF. The DNA for the CDR3 is TGCGCCAGCAGCCCCCGGGGGACCCGGGACACTGAAGCTTTCTTT.